This TCR beta chain was retrieved from a study of response to subunit inactivated influenza vaccine listed by TCRdb under 2018. The study in broad terms: To follow how T cells responded to a trivalent subunit inactivated influenza vaccine, the researchers relied on deep quantitative profiling of the T cell receptor repertoire. General conclusions and limits of the study: The authors suggested that each seasonal influenza vaccination may recruit only a limited number of new T cells.

V is cut by 3 bases and J by 0 bases, and the space between the germline ends is 4 bases. Sequences LGHDT (CDR1) and YNNKEL (CDR2) are obtained from the germline V gene (reference sequence). From the cysteine up to the phenylalanine, the CDR3 has a length of 13 residues. Just the 39-base CDR3 DNA is kept, in frame starting at base 1. Libraries were prepared through RT-PCR. TCRdb records Illumina HiSeq 2500 as the sequencer. TCRdb cleaned the public reads at Q25 with fastp, built clones with MiXCR and kept in-frame beta chains. Every CDR3 protein is listed once, alongside the most common genes and DNA of its rows. In all, the sample holds about 500,000 distinct CDR3 sequences, and 16% of those were seen once. Jointly, the top ten make up roughly 3.1% of the sample. This clonotype was seen ten or more times. Its binding antigen is unknown. No qualities accompany the bases; no much larger clone lies one base away.

This chain is built from TRBV3-1 and TRBJ2-3; no D gene is confidently identified. The receptor was derived from a man aged 50-75 years who received an inactivated influenza vaccine. Donor details come from another sample of the same person, matched by shared clones. The source was CD4+ T cells sorted from PBMCs, collected roughly 24 months after vaccination. The CDR3 region reads CASSHSSTDTQYF. The DNA sequence reads TGTGCCAGCAGCCACTCTAGCACAGATACGCAGTATTTT.